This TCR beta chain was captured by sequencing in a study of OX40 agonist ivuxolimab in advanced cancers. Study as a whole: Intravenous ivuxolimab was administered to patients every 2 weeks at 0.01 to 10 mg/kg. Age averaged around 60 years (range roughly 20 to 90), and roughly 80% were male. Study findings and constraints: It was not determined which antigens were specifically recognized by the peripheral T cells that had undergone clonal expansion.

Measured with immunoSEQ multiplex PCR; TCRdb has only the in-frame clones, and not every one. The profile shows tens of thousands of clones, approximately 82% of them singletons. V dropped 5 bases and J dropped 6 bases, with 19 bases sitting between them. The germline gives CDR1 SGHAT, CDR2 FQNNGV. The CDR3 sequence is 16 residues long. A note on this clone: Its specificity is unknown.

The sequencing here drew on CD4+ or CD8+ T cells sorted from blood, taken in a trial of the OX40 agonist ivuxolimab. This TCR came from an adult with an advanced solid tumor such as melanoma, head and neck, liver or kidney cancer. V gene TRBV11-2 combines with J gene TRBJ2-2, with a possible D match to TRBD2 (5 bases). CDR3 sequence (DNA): TGTGCCAGCAGCCGACTAAGAGGGAGATCCTCCGGGGAGCTGTTTTTT. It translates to CASSRLRGRSSGELFF. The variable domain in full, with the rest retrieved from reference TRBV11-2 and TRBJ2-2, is EAGVAQSPRYKIIEKRQSVAFWCNPISGHATLYWYQQILGQGPKLLIQFQNNGVVDDSQLPKDRFSAERLKGVDSTLKIQPAKLEDSAVYLCASSRLRGRSSGELFFGEGSRLTVL.